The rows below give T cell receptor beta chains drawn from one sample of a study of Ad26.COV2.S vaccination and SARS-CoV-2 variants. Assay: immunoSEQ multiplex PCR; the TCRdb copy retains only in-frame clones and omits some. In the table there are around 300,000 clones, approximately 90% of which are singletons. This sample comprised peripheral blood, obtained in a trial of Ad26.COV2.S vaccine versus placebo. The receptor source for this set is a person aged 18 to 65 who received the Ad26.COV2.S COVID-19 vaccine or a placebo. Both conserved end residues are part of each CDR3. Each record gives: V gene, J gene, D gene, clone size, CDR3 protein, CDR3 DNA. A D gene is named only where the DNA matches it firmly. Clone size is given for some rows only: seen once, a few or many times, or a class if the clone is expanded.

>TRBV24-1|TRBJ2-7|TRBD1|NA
CATIRYRGYEQYF
TGTGCCACCATAAGATACAGGGGGTACGAGCAGTACTTC
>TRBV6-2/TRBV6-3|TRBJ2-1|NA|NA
CASSYSDRLDSYNEQFF
TGTGCCAGCAGTTACTCGGACAGACTCGATTCATACAATGAGCAGTTCTTC
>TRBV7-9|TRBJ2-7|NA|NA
CASSSKMSASSYEQYF
TGTGCCAGCAGCTCCAAGATGAGCGCCAGCTCCTACGAGCAGTACTTC
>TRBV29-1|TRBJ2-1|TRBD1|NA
CSVFGTGDNEQFF
TGCAGCGTTTTCGGGACAGGGGACAATGAGCAGTTCTTC
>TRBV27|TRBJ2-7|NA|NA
CASSSGDEQYF
TGTGCCAGCAGTTCGGGGGACGAGCAGTACTTC
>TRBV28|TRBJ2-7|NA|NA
CASTLRVTGEQYF
TGTGCCAGCACCCTAAGGGTCACTGGGGAGCAGTACTTC
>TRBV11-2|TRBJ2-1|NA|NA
CASSSLLGESSYNEQFF
TGTGCCAGCAGCTCCCTGTTGGGAGAGAGCTCCTACAATGAGCAGTTCTTC
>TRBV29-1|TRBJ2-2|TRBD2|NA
CSVVLAGTNTGELFF
TGCAGCGTTGTACTAGCGGGGACGAACACCGGGGAGCTGTTTTTT
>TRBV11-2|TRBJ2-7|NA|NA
CASSLTYEQYF
TGTGCCAGCAGCTTAACATACGAGCAGTACTTC
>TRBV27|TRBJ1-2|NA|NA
CASSYLGANYGYTF
TGTGCCAGCAGTTATCTCGGGGCGAACTATGGCTACACCTTC
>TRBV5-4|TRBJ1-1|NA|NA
CASSPVMNTEAFF
TGTGCCAGCAGCCCAGTGATGAACACTGAAGCTTTCTTT
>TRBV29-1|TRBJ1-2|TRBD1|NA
CSVLLRWDRGSYTF
TGCAGCGTGCTACTTAGGTGGGACAGGGGGTCCTACACCTTC
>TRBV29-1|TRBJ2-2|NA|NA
CSLILPTEATGELFF
TGCAGCCTCATCCTACCGACAGAAGCTACCGGGGAGCTGTTTTTT
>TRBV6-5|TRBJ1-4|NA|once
CASSKHGRLNEKLFF
TGTGCCAGCAGTAAACACGGACGGCTTAATGAAAAACTGTTTTTT
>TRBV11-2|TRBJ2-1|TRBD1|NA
CASSLSQGDEQFF
TGTGCCAGCAGCTTATCACAGGGGGATGAGCAGTTCTTC
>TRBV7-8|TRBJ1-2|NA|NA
CASSPRDKGYTF
TGTGCCAGCAGCCCGAGGGACAAAGGCTACACCTTC
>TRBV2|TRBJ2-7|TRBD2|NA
CASSPAGLYEQYF
TGTGCCAGCAGTCCAGCGGGACTCTACGAGCAGTACTTC
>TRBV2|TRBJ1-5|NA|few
CASSKGYSNQPQHF
TGTGCCAGCAGCAAGGGGTATAGCAATCAGCCCCAGCATTTT
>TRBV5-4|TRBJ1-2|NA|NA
CASSHILQGGNGYTF
TGTGCCAGCAGCCATATCCTTCAGGGAGGCAATGGCTACACCTTC
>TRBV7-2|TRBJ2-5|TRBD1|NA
CASSLGGTVQETQYF
TGTGCCAGCAGCTTAGGGGGGACAGTCCAAGAGACCCAGTACTTC
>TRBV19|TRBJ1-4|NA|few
CASSQTYNEKLFF
TGTGCCAGTTCACAGACGTACAATGAAAAACTGTTTTTT
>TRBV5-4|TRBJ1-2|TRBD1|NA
CASSLPGQGNYGYTF
TGTGCCAGCAGCCTCCCGGGACAGGGAAACTATGGCTACACCTTC
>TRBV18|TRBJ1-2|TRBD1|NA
CASSPPTGRGYGYTF
TGTGCCAGCTCCCCACCGACAGGGCGGGGGTATGGCTACACCTTC
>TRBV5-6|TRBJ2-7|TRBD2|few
CASSYGTSGYEQYF
TGTGCCAGCAGCTATGGGACTAGCGGTTACGAGCAGTACTTC
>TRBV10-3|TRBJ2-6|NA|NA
CAISDSNSGASVLTF
TGTGCCATCAGTGATAGTAACTCTGGGGCCAGCGTCCTGACTTTC
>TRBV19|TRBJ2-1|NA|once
CATAGAGVTNLRYNEQFF
TGTGCCACAGCAGGGGCGGGAGTAACGAATCTGAGGTACAATGAGCAGTTCTTC
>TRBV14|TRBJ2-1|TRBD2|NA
CASSRVSGSSYNEQFF
TGTGCCAGCAGCCGAGTTAGCGGGAGCTCCTACAATGAGCAGTTCTTC
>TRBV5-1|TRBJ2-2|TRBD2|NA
CASSLRLAGGVGELFF
TGCGCCAGCAGCTTGAGGCTAGCGGGAGGTGTCGGGGAGCTGTTTTTT
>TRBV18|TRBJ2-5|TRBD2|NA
CASSPQIGTSGDFFAETQYF
TGTGCCAGCTCACCCCAAATCGGGACTAGCGGTGATTTTTTCGCGGAGACCCAGTACTTC
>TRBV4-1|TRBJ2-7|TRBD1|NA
CASSQLQGSRYEQYF
TGCGCCAGCAGCCAACTACAGGGGTCTCGGTACGAGCAGTACTTC
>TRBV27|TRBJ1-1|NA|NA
CASSTFDTEAFF
TGTGCCAGCAGTACCTTTGACACTGAAGCTTTCTTT
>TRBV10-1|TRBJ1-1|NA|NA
CASSEPGATEAFF
TGCGCCAGCAGTGAACCGGGAGCGACTGAAGCTTTCTTT
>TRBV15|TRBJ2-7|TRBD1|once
CATSRDGTGTSYEQYF
TGTGCCACCAGCAGAGATGGGACAGGGACCAGTTACGAGCAGTACTTC
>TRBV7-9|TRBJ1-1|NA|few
CASSLGQSNTEAFF
TGTGCCAGCAGCTTAGGACAGTCGAACACTGAAGCTTTCTTT
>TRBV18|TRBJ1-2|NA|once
CASSPDRTYGYTF
TGTGCCAGCTCACCCGACAGGACCTATGGCTACACCTTC
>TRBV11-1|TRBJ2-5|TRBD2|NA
CASSWTSGEETQYF
TGTGCCAGCAGTTGGACTAGCGGGGAGGAGACCCAGTACTTC
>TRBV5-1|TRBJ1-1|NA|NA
CASSLDSMNTEAFF
TGCGCCAGCAGCTTGGATAGCATGAACACTGAAGCTTTCTTT
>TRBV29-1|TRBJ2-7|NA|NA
CSARTASYEQYF
TGCAGCGCCAGGACGGCTTCCTACGAGCAGTACTTC
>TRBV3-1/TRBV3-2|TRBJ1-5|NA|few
CASSQARARQPQHF
TGTGCCAGCAGCCAAGCTCGAGCGCGGCAGCCCCAGCATTTT
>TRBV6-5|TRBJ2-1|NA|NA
CASSGQWPKWGRKFF
TGTGCCAGCAGCGGACAGTGGCCTAAGTGGGGGAGGAAGTTCTTC
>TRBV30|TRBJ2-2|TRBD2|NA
CAWSFPSGWDTGELFF
TGTGCCTGGAGTTTCCCTAGCGGATGGGACACCGGGGAGCTGTTTTTT
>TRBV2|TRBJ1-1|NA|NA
CASSLDRLNTEAFF
TGTGCCAGCAGTCTGGACAGACTCAACACTGAAGCTTTCTTT
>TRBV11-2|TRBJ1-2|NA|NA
CASSLDLAQDGYTF
TGTGCCAGCAGCTTAGATCTGGCACAGGATGGCTACACCTTC
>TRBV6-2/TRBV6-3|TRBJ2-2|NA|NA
CASSSTRERNTGELFF
TGTGCCAGCAGTTCCACACGAGAAAGAAACACCGGGGAGCTGTTTTTT
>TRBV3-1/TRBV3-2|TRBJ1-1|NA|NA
CASSQGWTEAFF
TGTGCCAGCAGCCAAGGATGGACTGAAGCTTTCTTT
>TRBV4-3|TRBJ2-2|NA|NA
CASSQDSGPNTGELFF
TGCGCCAGCAGCCAAGATTCCGGTCCGAACACCGGGGAGCTGTTTTTT
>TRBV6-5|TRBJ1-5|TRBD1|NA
CASSRDRHSNQPQHF
TGTGCCAGCAGCCGGGACAGGCATAGCAATCAGCCCCAGCATTTT